This passage covers 6 T cell receptor beta chains from one sample sequenced in a study of T cell changes during pregnancy in multiple sclerosis. Method: immunoSEQ multiplex PCR; TCRdb's copy keeps in-frame clones and lacks some. The profile shows over 55,000 clones, approximately 90% of them singletons. The source material was peripheral blood, sampled in the first trimester of pregnancy. The receptors stem from a female donor with multiple sclerosis, enrolled in a pregnancy study.

CDR3 protein: CASSLTGGDKDTQYF. The CDR3 nucleotides read TGTGCCAGCAGCTTAACCGGGGGGGATAAGGATACGCAGTATTTT. The genes are TRBV7-2 and TRBJ2-3; 8 nucleotides match TRBD2. Germline V gene data show CDR1 as SGHTA and CDR2 as FQGNSA. CDR3 length: 15 residues. The trim removed 2 bases at V and 6 bases at J, leaving 7 bases unmatched.

As to this clone: This may stem from a read error, because a much larger clone lies one nucleotide away. V and J are TRBV30 and TRBJ1-3, with 7 bases fitting TRBD1. CDR1 is GTSNPN and CDR2 is SVGIG in the germline V gene (reference sequence). The junction had 20 bases not matched to a gene; V was cut back by 0 bases and J by 6 bases. This CDR3 has 19 amino acids. DNA for the CDR3: TGTGCCTGGAGTGTAGCCCCCGAAGACAGGGAAGGAACCGAAAACACCATATATTTT. Protein product: CAWSVAPEDREGTENTIYF. The full variable domain, rest sourced from reference TRBV30 and TRBJ1-3, is SQTIHQWPATLVQPVGSPLSLECTVEGTSNPNLYWYRQAAGRGLQLLFYSVGIGQISSEVPQNLSASRPQDRQFILSSKKLLLSDSGFYLCAWSVAPEDREGTENTIYFGEGSWLTVV.

This clone turned up a few times. J is TRBJ1-3 and V is TRBV7-9; 8 bases map to TRBD1. The germline V gene has CDR1 SEHNR and CDR2 FQNEAQ (reference sequence). The CDR3 length is 17 residues. V shed 3 bases and J 0 bases; nucleotides not matched to a gene: 7. CDR3 residues: CASSFSGGVDSGNTIYF. The CDR3, as DNA: TGTGCCAGCAGCTTCTCAGGGGGCGTCGACTCTGGAAACACCATATATTTT.

The rearrangement uses TRBV7-6 and TRBJ2-7; perhaps TRBD2 as D (5 bases). V lost 3 bases to trimming and J lost 4 bases, with 10 bases between them. This CDR3 region has 13 residues. The germline V gene encodes CDR1 SGHVS and CDR2 FNYEAQ. The CDR3 region is CASSLAGGYEQYF. Here the CDR3 DNA reads TGTGCCAGCAGCTTGGCGGGTGGGTACGAGCAGTACTTC.

The rearrangement links TRBV28 to TRBJ1-6, with TRBD1 matching 8 bases. In germline, CDR1 is MDHEN, CDR2 SYDVKM. Losses at the gene ends were 2 bases for V and 7 bases for J; bases not matched to a gene: 1. The CDR3 extends over 14 amino acids. CDR3: CASSLGDRNSPLHF. The CDR3 DNA reads as TGTGCCAGCAGTTTAGGGGACAGGAATTCACCCCTCCACTTT.

The chain combines TRBV5-6 with TRBJ2-5; the match to TRBD1 covers 10 bases. Germline-derived CDR1 and CDR2 are SGHDT and YYEEEE. V was pared by 6 bases and J by 5 bases, with 10 bases of the junction left unmatched. CDR3 length: 15 residues. The CDR3, as DNA: TGTGCCAGCACGTATGCCGGGACAGGGGACGAGACCCAGTACTTC. Encoded protein: CASTYAGTGDETQYF.